The entry below describes one T cell receptor beta chain. The protocol was immunoSEQ multiplex PCR, while the TCRdb copy is restricted to in-frame clones and leaves out a portion. Counted here are around 30,000 clones, about 85% occurring once; the ten biggest clones make up roughly a sixth. This specimen belongs to a study of blood T cell repertoires in COVID-19. This CDR3 is built from 14 residues. In germline, CDR1 is WSHSY, CDR2 SAAADI. Trimming cost V 8 bases and J 2 bases; bases outside gene matches: 8. The TCR comes from a woman aged 55 to 70 with active COVID-19. This chain joins TRBV10-2 and TRBJ1-2; 7 bases fit TRBD1. The sequenced material came from peripheral blood. CDR3 residues: CASSPGQWNYGYTF. CDR3 sequence (DNA): TGCGCCAGCTCACCGGGACAGTGGAACTATGGCTACACCTTC.